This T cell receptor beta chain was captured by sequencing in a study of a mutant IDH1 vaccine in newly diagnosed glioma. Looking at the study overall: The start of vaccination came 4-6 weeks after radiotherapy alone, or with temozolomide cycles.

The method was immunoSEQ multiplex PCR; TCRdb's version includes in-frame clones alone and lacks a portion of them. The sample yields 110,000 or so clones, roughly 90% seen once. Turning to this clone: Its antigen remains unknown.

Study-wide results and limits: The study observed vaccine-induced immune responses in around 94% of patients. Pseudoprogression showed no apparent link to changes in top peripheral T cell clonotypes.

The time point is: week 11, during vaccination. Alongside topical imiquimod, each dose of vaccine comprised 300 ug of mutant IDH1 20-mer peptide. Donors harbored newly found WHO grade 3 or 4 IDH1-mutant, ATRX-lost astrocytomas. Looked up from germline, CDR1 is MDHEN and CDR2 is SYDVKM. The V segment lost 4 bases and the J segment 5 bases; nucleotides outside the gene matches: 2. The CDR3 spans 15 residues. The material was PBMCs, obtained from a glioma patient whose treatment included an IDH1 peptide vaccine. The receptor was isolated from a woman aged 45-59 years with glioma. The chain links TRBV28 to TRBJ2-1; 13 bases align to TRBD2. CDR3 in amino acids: CASSSGLAGDNEQFF. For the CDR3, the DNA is TGTGCCAGCAGTTCTGGACTAGCGGGAGACAATGAGCAGTTCTTC. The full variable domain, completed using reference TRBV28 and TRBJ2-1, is DVKVTQSSRYLVKRTGEKVFLECVQDMDHENMFWYRQDPGLGLRLIYFSYDVKMKEKGDIPEGYSVSREKKERFSLILESASTNQTSMYLCASSSGLAGDNEQFFGPGTRLTVL.